Listed here is a single TCR beta chain. The antigen remains unidentified. Sequencing was performed with immunoSEQ multiplex PCR; in TCRdb, only in-frame clones are kept and a portion is missing. The table records 150,000 to 200,000 clones, more than 75% of them present only once. This entry belongs to a study of cytomegalovirus exposure and HLA in healthy donors. V was clipped by 1 base and J by 3 bases; unmatched bases: 4. CDR3 length: 16 residues. CDR1 is SGHNT, CDR2 YENEEA, per germline. Study-wide results and caveats: Confirmation in vitro established that a few CMV-associated chains were specific for CMV antigens. The investigators catalogued 164 TCR beta chains as cytomegalovirus-associated. For cytomegalovirus status, the classifier reportedly gave diagnoses with high specificity and sensitivity. First-cohort TCR clusters were later found to tend to co-occur in the roughly 130 validation repertoires.

The chain couples TRBV11-3 to TRBJ2-2, with 8 positions matching TRBD2. Sample: PBMCs. The receptor was isolated from a woman aged 18 to 35 in good health and CMV-seronegative. DNA of the CDR3: TGTGCCAGCAGCTTAGCAGCGGGAGAGGACACCGGGGAGCTGTTTTTT. Amino acid sequence: CASSLAAGEDTGELFF.